What follows are 30 T cell receptor beta chains derived from one specimen sequenced in a study of cytomegalovirus exposure and HLA in healthy donors. The PCR ran on 60 Vbeta and 13 Jbeta primers. The method was immunoSEQ multiplex PCR; TCRdb's version includes in-frame clones alone and lacks a portion of them. The sample shows around 120,000 clones, 70% to 80% of them seen only once. The specimen sequenced was PBMCs. All receptors derive from a woman aged 45-59 years in good health and CMV-seropositive.

This rearrangement joins TRBV30 to TRBJ2-7; tentatively, D is TRBD2 (6 bases). CDR1 and CDR2 from the germline V gene are GTSNPN and SVGIG (reference sequence). V lost 2 bases to trimming and J lost 6 bases, with 14 bases between them. The CDR3 is 13 residues long. The CDR3 bases are TGTGCCTGGAGTCCCCGCCTAGCGAGCGAGCAGTACTTC. This gives the protein CAWSPRLASEQYF.

The rearrangement links TRBV10-3 to TRBJ1-4; D gene uncertain. The germline V gene has CDR1 ENHRY and CDR2 SYGVKD. The V end was cut by 3 bases, the J end by 0 bases, with 5 bases between. The CDR3 has 14 amino acids. CDR3 amino acids: CAISDRSTNEKLFF. DNA for the CDR3: TGTGCCATCAGTGATCGGTCAACTAATGAAAAACTGTTTTTT.

The V call is TRBV2, the J call TRBJ2-5; TRBD2 matches 14 bases. The CDR3 has 20 amino acids. V trimming: 5 bases; J trimming: 0 bases; junction bases outside the gene matches: 14. Germline V gene lookup returns CDR1 SNHLY and CDR2 FYNNEI. CDR3 DNA: TGTGCCAGCAGTTCACGGGGACTAGCGGGGGTTGGAGGGGACCAAGAGACCCAGTACTTC. Residues: CASSSRGLAGVGGDQETQYF.

This rearrangement joins TRBV5-1 to TRBJ2-1; 8 bases are shared with TRBD2. V lost 4 bases, J lost 6 bases, and 6 bases stayed unmatched. Germline V lookup: CDR1 SGHRS, CDR2 YFSETQ. This CDR3 comprises 14 residues. This CDR3 is CASSAPGLVNEQFF. The CDR3 region has the DNA TGCGCCAGCAGCGCCCCGGGACTAGTCAATGAGCAGTTCTTC.

This chain links TRBV5-1 with TRBJ1-5; 7 bases are a match to TRBD1. Trimming at V came to 4 bases and at J to 0 bases, leaving 10 bases not matched to a gene. CDR3 size: 17 residues. Germline-derived CDR1 and CDR2 are SGHRS and YFSETQ. CDR3 in amino acids: CASSKDRWEPSNQPQHF. For the CDR3, the DNA is TGCGCCAGCAGCAAGGACAGGTGGGAACCTAGCAATCAGCCCCAGCATTTT.

V gene TRBV9 combines with J gene TRBJ2-1; a possible D gene is TRBD2 (6 bases). The CDR3 runs to 15 residues. Trimming cost V 1 base and J 5 bases, with 13 bases left between them. The V gene's germline CDR1 is SGDLS and CDR2 YYNGEE. CDR3 bases: TGTGCCAGCAGCGTAATCCCAGGGAGGAACAATGAGCAGTTCTTC. Protein product: CASSVIPGRNNEQFF. Full variable domain (missing parts from reference TRBV9 and TRBJ2-1): DSGVTQTPKHLITATGQRVTLRCSPRSGDLSVYWYQQSLDQGLQFLIQYYNGEERAKGNILERFSAQQFPDLHSELNLSSLELGDSALYFCASSVIPGRNNEQFFGPGTRLTVL.

This clone turned up a few times. The rearrangement uses TRBV19 and TRBJ1-1; 10 nucleotides line up with TRBD1. Germline-derived CDR1 and CDR2 are LNHDA and SQIVND (reference sequence). This CDR3 is 15 amino acids long. Losses at the gene ends were 3 bases for V and 4 bases for J; bases not matched to a gene: 5. CDR3: CASSIIGQGGTEAFF. Here the CDR3 DNA reads TGTGCCAGTAGTATCATCGGACAGGGGGGCACTGAAGCTTTCTTT.

The rearrangement joins TRBV14 to TRBJ1-2; a weak D match, TRBD1 (6 bases). From germline, CDR1 is SGHDN and CDR2 FVKESK. The CDR3 covers 13 residues. V gave up 1 base and J gave up 6 bases, with 9 bases separating them. CDR3 protein: CASSQAGVHGYTF. CDR3 sequence (DNA): TGTGCCAGCAGCCAAGCAGGGGTGCATGGCTACACCTTC. Full variable domain (remainder filled in from reference TRBV14 and TRBJ1-2): EAGVTQFPSHSVIEKGQTVTLRCDPISGHDNLYWYRRVMGKEIKFLLHFVKESKQDESGMPNNRFLAERTGGTYSTLKVQPAELEDSGVYFCASSQAGVHGYTFGSGTRLTVV.

The gene calls are TRBV7-3 and TRBJ2-7; possible D gene TRBD2, 6 bases. V lost 4 bases, J lost 0 bases, and 7 bases lay in between. This CDR3 is 13 amino acids long. In germline, CDR1 is SGHTA, CDR2 FQGTGA. The CDR3 sequence: CASSSGSSYEQYF. The CDR3 coding sequence is TGTGCCAGCAGCTCCGGGAGCTCCTACGAGCAGTACTTC.

The J gene is TRBJ1-2, the V gene TRBV6-5; TRBD1 matches 9 bases. This CDR3 is 15 amino acids long. CDR1 and CDR2 (germline): MNHEY, SVGAGI. J gave up 4 bases and V 6 bases, and 9 bases lay outside the gene matches. The CDR3 region is CASRRDRDRGYGYTF. CDR3 nucleotide sequence: TGTGCCAGCAGGCGGGACAGGGACCGGGGCTATGGCTACACCTTC.

The J gene is TRBJ2-1, the V gene TRBV19, with D unresolved. V lost 1 base, J lost 4 bases, and 8 bases lay in between. The CDR3 sequence is 14 residues long. Germline values: CDR1 LNHDA, CDR2 SQIVND (reference sequence). CDR3 coding DNA: TGTGCCAGTAGTATAGGGGCAGAATACAATGAGCAGTTCTTC. It specifies CASSIGAEYNEQFF.

This sequence joins TRBV11-2 and TRBJ2-7; 10 bases line up with TRBD2. In germline, CDR1 is SGHAT, CDR2 FQNNGV. The CDR3 covers 15 residues. V dropped 5 bases and J dropped 0; count of bases not matched to a gene: 4. This chain's CDR3 is CASSRSGGDSYEQYF. The DNA of the CDR3 is TGTGCCAGCAGCAGAAGCGGGGGGGACTCCTACGAGCAGTACTTC.

The chain uses TRBV5-6 and TRBJ2-7; TRBD1 matches at 8 bases. Germline V gene lookup returns CDR1 SGHDT and CDR2 YYEEEE. CDR3 length equals 13 residues. With V trimmed by 4 bases and J by 2 bases, 2 bases remained unmatched. CDR3: CASSQDRAYEQYF. The CDR3, as DNA: TGTGCCAGCAGCCAGGACAGGGCCTACGAGCAGTACTTC.

V gene TRBV5-1 combines with J gene TRBJ1-1; D unclear. The CDR3 totals 15 residues. V shed 2 bases and J shed 1 base, with 12 bases lying between them. Germline CDR1 and CDR2: SGHRS and YFSETQ. CDR3 coding DNA: TGCGCCAGCAGCTTCAGTGGAGCCGGGAACACTGAAGCTTTCTTT. Translating it yields CASSFSGAGNTEAFF. Based on the CDR3 plus reference TRBV5-1 and TRBJ1-1, the full variable domain is KAGVTQTPRYLIKTRGQQVTLSCSPISGHRSVSWYQQTPGQGLQFLFEYFSETQRNKGNFPGRFSGRQFSNSRSEMNVSTLELGDSALYLCASSFSGAGNTEAFFGQGTRLTVV.

The gene calls are TRBV5-4 and TRBJ1-2; 7 nucleotides agree with TRBD1. This CDR3 contains 17 residues. Germline lookup yields CDR1 SGHNT and CDR2 YYREEE (reference sequence). With V trimmed by 4 bases and J by 8 bases, 20 bases remained unmatched. CDR3 coding DNA: TGTGCCAGCAGCCCCACCGGGAGGGGGCATCCATTGGGAGGCTACACCTTC. It translates to CASSPTGRGHPLGGYTF.

With regard to this clone: At one boundary the junction diverges from the germline segment, which might be a read error. The chain has TRBV7-9 and TRBJ2-7; D perhaps matches TRBD1 (6 bases). CDR1 and CDR2 from the germline V gene are SEHNR and FQNEAQ (reference sequence). This CDR3 comprises 18 residues. CDR3 in amino acids: CSSSLEYGTGINTYEQYF. CDR3 bases: TGTTCCAGCAGCTTAGAATATGGAACAGGGATAAACACCTACGAGCAGTACTTC.

V is TRBV6-6 and J is TRBJ2-7; 9 bases match TRBD2. V shed 8 bases and J 4 bases; nucleotides not matched to a gene: 9. The CDR3 is 14 amino acids. Germline CDR1 and CDR2: MNHNY and SVGAGI (reference sequence). CDR3: CASQIAGASYEQYF. DNA for the CDR3: TGTGCCAGCCAGATAGCGGGAGCCTCTTACGAGCAGTACTTC.

The chain links TRBV4-1 to TRBJ2-7; 7 positions agree with TRBD2. Unmatched junction bases numbered 3, after V lost 4 bases and J lost 0 bases. CDR1 and CDR2 from the germline V gene are MGHRA and YSYEKL. This CDR3 is built from 14 residues. The chain's CDR3 is CASSPLASSYEQYF. DNA for the CDR3: TGCGCCAGCAGCCCACTAGCGTCCTCCTACGAGCAGTACTTC.

The chain recombines TRBV5-4 with TRBJ2-7; 11 bases are a match to TRBD2. J gave up 3 bases and V 0 bases, and 2 bases lay outside the gene matches. CDR1 is SGHNT, CDR2 YYREEE, per germline (reference sequence). This CDR3 has 15 amino acids. The DNA of the CDR3 is TGTGCCAGCAGCTTGGTAGCGGGAGGGAACTACGAGCAGTACTTC. It yields the protein CASSLVAGGNYEQYF. The variable domain in full, with the rest retrieved from reference TRBV5-4 and TRBJ2-7, is ETGVTQSPTHLIKTRGQQVTLRCSSQSGHNTVSWYQQALGQGPQFIFQYYREEENGRGNFPPRFSGLQFPNYSSELNVNALELDDSALYLCASSLVAGGNYEQYFGPGTRLTVT.

This chain links TRBV18 with TRBJ1-1; D gene ambiguous. The germline V gene encodes CDR1 KGHSH and CDR2 LQKENI. The ends were cut back, 3 bases at V and 11 bases at J, with 16 bases in the middle. This CDR3 has 13 amino acids. CDR3 amino acids: CASSPLAGEAAFF. In DNA form, the CDR3 reads TGTGCCAGCTCACCGCTCGCCGGGGAAGCGGCTTTCTTT.

This clone turned up a few times. The chain uses TRBV19 and TRBJ2-3, with 9 bases aligning to TRBD2. From germline, CDR1 is LNHDA and CDR2 SQIVND (reference sequence). The CDR3 is made up of 16 amino acids. V was pared by 1 base and J by 6 bases, with 8 bases of the junction left unmatched. As DNA, the CDR3 is TGTGCCAGTAGTATAGCAGGACTAGCGACGGGGGATACGCAGTATTTT. This sequence encodes CASSIAGLATGDTQYF.

This clone was found once. This chain joins TRBV5-6 and TRBJ2-2; 8 nucleotides line up with TRBD2. The CDR3 consists of 16 residues. J gave up 4 bases and V 5 bases, and 10 bases lay outside the gene matches. Per germline, CDR1 SGHDT and CDR2 YYEEEE. The CDR3, as DNA: TGTGCCAGCAGTCCAACCGGACTAGCCGGCACCGGGGAGCTGTTTTTT. It specifies CASSPTGLAGTGELFF. The entire variable domain, with the rest obtained from reference TRBV5-6 and TRBJ2-2, is as follows: DAGVTQSPTHLIKTRGQQVTLRCSPKSGHDTVSWYQQALGQGPQFIFQYYEEEERQRGNFPDRFSGHQFPNYSSELNVNALLLGDSALYLCASSPTGLAGTGELFFGEGSRLTVL.

The chain uses TRBV5-5 and TRBJ2-1; D call uncertain. V lost 4 bases, J lost 2 bases, and 16 bases lay in between. The CDR3 covers 16 residues. CDR1 is SGHKS and CDR2 is YYEKEE in the germline V gene (reference sequence). The CDR3 nucleotides read TGTGCCAGCAGCAAGGATGTCCCTACTACCTACAATGAGCAGTTCTTC. Protein: CASSKDVPTTYNEQFF.

The chain links TRBV7-8 to TRBJ2-5; a possible D gene is TRBD2 (5 bases). The CDR3 is made up of 16 amino acids. The ends were cut back, 2 bases at V and 0 bases at J, with 13 bases in the middle. Germline V gene lookup returns CDR1 SGHVS and CDR2 FQNEAQ. The CDR3 is CASSLRTREYQETQYF. DNA of the CDR3: TGTGCCAGCAGCTTACGAACTAGGGAGTACCAAGAGACCCAGTACTTC.

The gene calls are TRBV4-1 and TRBJ1-5; D is undetermined. Per the germline V gene, CDR1 is MGHRA and CDR2 is YSYEKL. V lost 0 bases and J 9 bases, leaving 12 bases between the germline ends. The CDR3 contains 14 residues. The CDR3 is CASSQEWGEGPQHF. The CDR3 DNA reads as TGCGCCAGCAGCCAAGAGTGGGGAGAGGGGCCCCAGCATTTT.

This chain connects TRBV4-2 to TRBJ2-5, with 11 nucleotides matching TRBD1. V lost 5 bases, J lost 4 bases, and 9 bases stayed unmatched. Looked up from germline, CDR1 is LGHNA and CDR2 is YNFKEQ. CDR3 length: 16 residues. The CDR3 DNA is TGTGCCAGCAGCGAGGGACAGGGGGGTTTCGCAGAGACCCAGTACTTC. Translation: CASSEGQGGFAETQYF.

About this clone: This sample includes further DNA sequences coding for the same CDR3. The chain has TRBV27 and TRBJ2-6; D remains unclear. Trimming left V 4 bases short and J 0 bases short, with 4 bases between. This CDR3 is built from 14 residues. CDR1 MNHEY and CDR2 SMNVEV come from the germline V gene (reference sequence). The CDR3 DNA follows: TGTGCCAGCAGTTCCAGCTCTGGGGCCAACGTCCTGACTTTC. Translated: CASSSSSGANVLTF.

J is TRBJ1-1 and V is TRBV6-5, with a possible D match to TRBD1 (6 bases). The V and J ends lost 6 bases and 1 base respectively, with 12 bases between them. CDR1 and CDR2 from the germline V gene are MNHEY and SVGAGI. This CDR3 is 14 amino acids long. In DNA, the CDR3 is TGTGCCAGCAGGTGGCAACAGGGGAACACTGAAGCTTTCTTT. It encodes CASRWQQGNTEAFF.

The V gene is TRBV7-9, the J gene TRBJ1-2; a weak D match, TRBD1 (5 bases). CDR3 length: 15 amino acids. The V end was cut by 4 bases, the J end by 0 bases, with 12 bases between. Germline V gene lookup returns CDR1 SEHNR and CDR2 FQNEAQ (reference sequence). The CDR3 here is CASSSLTAANYGYTF. The CDR3 nucleotides are TGTGCCAGCAGCTCTCTGACAGCAGCTAACTATGGCTACACCTTC.

This clone was seen once. V gene TRBV7-2 combines with J gene TRBJ2-3; 7 bases align to TRBD2. Germline lookup yields CDR1 SGHTA and CDR2 FQGNSA. This CDR3 comprises 15 residues. The V and J ends lost 3 bases and 4 bases, in that order; junction bases with no gene match: 7. In DNA form, the CDR3 reads TGTGCCAGCAGCTTGGGGAGACTAGCTGCAGATACGCAGTATTTT. Its translation is CASSLGRLAADTQYF.